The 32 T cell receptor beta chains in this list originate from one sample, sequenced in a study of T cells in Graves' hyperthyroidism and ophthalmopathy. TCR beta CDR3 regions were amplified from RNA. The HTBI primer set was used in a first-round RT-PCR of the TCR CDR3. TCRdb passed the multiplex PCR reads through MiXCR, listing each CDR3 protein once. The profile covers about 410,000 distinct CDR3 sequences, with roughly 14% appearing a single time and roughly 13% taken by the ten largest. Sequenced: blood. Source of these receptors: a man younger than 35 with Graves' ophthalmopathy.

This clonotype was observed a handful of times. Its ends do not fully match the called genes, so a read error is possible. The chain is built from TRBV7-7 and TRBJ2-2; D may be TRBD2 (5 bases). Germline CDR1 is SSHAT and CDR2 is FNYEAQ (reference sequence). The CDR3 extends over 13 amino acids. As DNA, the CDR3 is TGTGCTAGCAGCTCCCGGGGTGCGGGGGAGCTGTTTTTT. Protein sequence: CASSSRGAGELFF.

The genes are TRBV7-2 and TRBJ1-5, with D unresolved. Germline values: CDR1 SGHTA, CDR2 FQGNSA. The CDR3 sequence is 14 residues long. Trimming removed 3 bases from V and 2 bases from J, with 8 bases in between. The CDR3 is CASSLEVGNQPQHF. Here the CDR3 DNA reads TGTGCCAGCAGCTTGGAGGTAGGCAATCAGCCCCAGCATTTT.

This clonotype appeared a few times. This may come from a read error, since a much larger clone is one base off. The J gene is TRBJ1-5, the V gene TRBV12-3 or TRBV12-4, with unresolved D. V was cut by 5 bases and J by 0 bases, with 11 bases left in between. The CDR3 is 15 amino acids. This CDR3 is CASSEGGISNQPQHF. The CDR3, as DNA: TGTGCCAGCAGTGAGGGAGGGATTAGCAATCAGCCCCAGCATTTT.

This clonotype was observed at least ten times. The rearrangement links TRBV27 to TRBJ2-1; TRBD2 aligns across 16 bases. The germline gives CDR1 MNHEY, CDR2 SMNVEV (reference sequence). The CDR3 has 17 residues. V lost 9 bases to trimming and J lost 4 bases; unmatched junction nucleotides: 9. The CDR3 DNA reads TGTGCCAGTCCTCCGGGACTAGCGGGGGGGATATACAATGAGCAGTTCTTC. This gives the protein CASPPGLAGGIYNEQFF.

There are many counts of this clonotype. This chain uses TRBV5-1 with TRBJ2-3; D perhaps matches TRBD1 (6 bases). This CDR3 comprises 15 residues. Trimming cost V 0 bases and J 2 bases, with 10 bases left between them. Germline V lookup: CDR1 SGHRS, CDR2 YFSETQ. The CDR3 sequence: CASSLDGQSTDTQYF. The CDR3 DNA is TGCGCCAGCAGCTTGGATGGACAGTCCACAGATACGCAGTATTTT.

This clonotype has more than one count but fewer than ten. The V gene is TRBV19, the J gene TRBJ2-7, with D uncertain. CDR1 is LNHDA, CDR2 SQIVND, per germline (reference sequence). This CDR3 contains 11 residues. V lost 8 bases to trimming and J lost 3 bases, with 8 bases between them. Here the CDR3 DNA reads TGTGCCAGTTTTCCCGGCTACGAGCAGTACTTC. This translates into CASFPGYEQYF.

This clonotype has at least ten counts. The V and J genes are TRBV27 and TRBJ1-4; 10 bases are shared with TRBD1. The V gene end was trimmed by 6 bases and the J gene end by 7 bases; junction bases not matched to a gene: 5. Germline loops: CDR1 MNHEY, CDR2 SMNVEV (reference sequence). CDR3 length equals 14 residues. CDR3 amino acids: CASRTGTGVEKLFF. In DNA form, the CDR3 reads TGTGCCAGCAGGACCGGGACAGGGGTTGAAAAACTGTTTTTT.

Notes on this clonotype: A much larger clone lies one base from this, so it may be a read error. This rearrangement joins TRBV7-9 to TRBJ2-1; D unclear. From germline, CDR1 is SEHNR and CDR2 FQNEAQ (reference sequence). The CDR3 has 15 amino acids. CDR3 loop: CASSLDPLGYNEQSF. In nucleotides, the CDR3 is TGTGCCAGCAGCTTAGATCCACTTGGCTACAATGAGCAGTCCTTC.

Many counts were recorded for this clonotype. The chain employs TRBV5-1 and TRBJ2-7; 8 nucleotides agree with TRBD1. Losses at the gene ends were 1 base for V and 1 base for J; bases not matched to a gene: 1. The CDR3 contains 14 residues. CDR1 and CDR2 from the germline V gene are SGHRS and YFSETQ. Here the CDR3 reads CASSLWTGSYEQYF. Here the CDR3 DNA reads TGCGCCAGCAGCTTGTGGACAGGGTCCTACGAGCAGTACTTC.

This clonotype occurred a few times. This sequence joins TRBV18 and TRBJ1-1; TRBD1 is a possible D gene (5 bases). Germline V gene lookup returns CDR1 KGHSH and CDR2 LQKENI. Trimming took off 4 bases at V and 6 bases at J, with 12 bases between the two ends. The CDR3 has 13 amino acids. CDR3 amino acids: CASSRAGTSEAFF. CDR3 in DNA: TGTGCCAGCTCACGGGCAGGGACTTCTGAAGCTTTCTTT. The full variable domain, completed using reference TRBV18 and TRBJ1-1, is NAGVMQNPRHLVRRRGQEARLRCSPMKGHSHVYWYRQLPEEGLKFMVYLQKENIIDESGMPKERFSAEFPKEGPSILRIQQVVRGDSAAYFCASSRAGTSEAFFGQGTRLTVV.

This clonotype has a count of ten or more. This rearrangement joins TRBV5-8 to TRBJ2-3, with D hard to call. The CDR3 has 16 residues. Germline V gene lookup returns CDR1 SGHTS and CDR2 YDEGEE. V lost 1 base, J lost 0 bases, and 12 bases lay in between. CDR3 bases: TGTGCCAGCAGCTTGTATCGTGGGTCGAGCACAGATACGCAGTATTTT. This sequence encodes CASSLYRGSSTDTQYF.

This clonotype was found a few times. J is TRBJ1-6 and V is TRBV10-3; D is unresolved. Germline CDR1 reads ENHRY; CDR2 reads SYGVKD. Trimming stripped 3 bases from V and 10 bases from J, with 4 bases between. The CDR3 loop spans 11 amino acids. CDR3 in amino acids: CAISEGSPLHF. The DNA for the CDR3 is TGTGCCATCAGTGAAGGATCACCCCTCCACTTT.

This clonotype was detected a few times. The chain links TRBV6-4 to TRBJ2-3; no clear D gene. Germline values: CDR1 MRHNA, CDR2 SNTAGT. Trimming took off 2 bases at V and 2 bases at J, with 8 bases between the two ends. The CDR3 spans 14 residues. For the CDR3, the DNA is TGTGCCAGCAGTGACGGACGATCCACAGATACGCAGTATTTT. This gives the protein CASSDGRSTDTQYF.

CDR3 residues: CASSPRKYQETQYF. CDR3 coding DNA: TGTGCCAGCAGTCCACGGAAGTACCAAGAGACCCAGTACTTC. V and J are TRBV27 and TRBJ2-5; D is undetermined. The CDR3 extends over 14 amino acids. Trimming shortened V by 5 bases and J by 0 bases, and 10 bases separated the two germline ends. Per germline, CDR1 MNHEY and CDR2 SMNVEV (reference sequence).

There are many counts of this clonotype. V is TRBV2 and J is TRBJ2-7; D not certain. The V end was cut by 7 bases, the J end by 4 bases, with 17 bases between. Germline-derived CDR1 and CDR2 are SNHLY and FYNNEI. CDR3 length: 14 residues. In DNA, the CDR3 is TGTGCCAGCATACCGCAGGAGCGCCCATACGAGCAGTACTTC. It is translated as CASIPQERPYEQYF.

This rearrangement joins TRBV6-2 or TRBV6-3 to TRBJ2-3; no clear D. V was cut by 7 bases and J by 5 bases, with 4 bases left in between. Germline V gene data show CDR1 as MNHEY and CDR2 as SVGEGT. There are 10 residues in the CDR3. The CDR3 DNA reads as TGTGCCAGCAACAGAGATACGCAGTATTTT. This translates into CASNRDTQYF.

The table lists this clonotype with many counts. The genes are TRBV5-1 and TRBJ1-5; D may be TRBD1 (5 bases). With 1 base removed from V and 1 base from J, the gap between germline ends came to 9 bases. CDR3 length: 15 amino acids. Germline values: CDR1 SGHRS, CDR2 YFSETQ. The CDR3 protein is CASSLTGESNQPQHF. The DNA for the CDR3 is TGCGCCAGCAGCTTGACGGGGGAAAGCAATCAGCCCCAGCATTTT.

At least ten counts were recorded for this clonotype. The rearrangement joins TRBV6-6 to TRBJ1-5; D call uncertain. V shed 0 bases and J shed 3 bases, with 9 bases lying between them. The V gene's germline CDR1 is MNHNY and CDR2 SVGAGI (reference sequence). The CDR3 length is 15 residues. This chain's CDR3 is CASSYSDTSNQPQHF. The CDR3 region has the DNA TGTGCCAGCAGTTACTCCGACACCTCCAATCAGCCCCAGCATTTT.

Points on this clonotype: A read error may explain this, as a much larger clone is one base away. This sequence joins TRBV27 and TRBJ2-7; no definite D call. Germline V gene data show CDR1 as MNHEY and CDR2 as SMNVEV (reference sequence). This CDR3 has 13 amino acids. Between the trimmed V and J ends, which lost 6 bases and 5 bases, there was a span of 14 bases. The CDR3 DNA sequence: TGTGCCAGCAGCGACCCCCTTGCCCACGAGCAGTACTTC. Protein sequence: CASSDPLAHEQYF.

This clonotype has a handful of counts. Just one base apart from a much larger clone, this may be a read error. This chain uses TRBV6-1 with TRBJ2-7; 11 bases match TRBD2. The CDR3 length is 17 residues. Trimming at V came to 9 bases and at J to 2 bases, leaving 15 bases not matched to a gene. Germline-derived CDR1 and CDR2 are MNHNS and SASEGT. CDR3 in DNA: TGTGCCAGTTCTAAAGGACTAGCGGGTAGGAGTACCTACGAGCAGTACTTC. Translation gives CASSKGLAGRSTYEQYF.

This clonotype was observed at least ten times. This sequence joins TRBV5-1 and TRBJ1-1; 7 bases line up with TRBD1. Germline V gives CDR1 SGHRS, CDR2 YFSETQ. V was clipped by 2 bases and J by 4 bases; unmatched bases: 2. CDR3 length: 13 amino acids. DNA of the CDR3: TGCGCCAGCAGCTTTCAGGGGGTCACTGAAGCTTTCTTT. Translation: CASSFQGVTEAFF.

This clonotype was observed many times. This CDR3 is CSARRGSQSNQPQHF. In DNA form, the CDR3 reads TGCAGTGCTAGACGGGGCAGCCAGAGCAATCAGCCCCAGCATTTT. The V call is TRBV20-1, the J call TRBJ1-5; maybe TRBD1 (5 bases). The CDR3 runs to 15 residues. Per the germline V gene, CDR1 is DFQATT and CDR2 is SNEGSKA (reference sequence). Trimming took 2 bases from V and 1 from J, leaving 12 bases between them.

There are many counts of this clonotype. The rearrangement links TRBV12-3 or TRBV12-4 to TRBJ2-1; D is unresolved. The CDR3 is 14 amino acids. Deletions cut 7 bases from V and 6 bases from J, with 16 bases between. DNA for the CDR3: TGTGCCAGCATTCCGGGCCAGCTTATCAATGAGCAGTTCTTC. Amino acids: CASIPGQLINEQFF.

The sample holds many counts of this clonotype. The CDR3 reads CASSPPVQETQYF. CDR3 bases: TGTGCCAGCTCACCACCTGTGCAAGAGACCCAGTACTTC. The chain employs TRBV18 and TRBJ2-5; D gene uncertain. Germline CDR1 is KGHSH and CDR2 is LQKENI. V lost 0 bases and J lost 2, with 4 bases in between. The CDR3 is 13 residues long. The full variable domain, its missing parts supplied by reference TRBV18 and TRBJ2-5, is NAGVMQNPRHLVRRRGQEARLRCSPMKGHSHVYWYRQLPEEGLKFMVYLQKENIIDESGMPKERFSAEFPKEGPSILRIQQVVRGDSAAYFCASSPPVQETQYFGPGTRLLVL.

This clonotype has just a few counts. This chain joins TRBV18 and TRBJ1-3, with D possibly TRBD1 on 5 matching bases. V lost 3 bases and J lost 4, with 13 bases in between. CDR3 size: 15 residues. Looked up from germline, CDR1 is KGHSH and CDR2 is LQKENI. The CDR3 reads CASSPEEGLGNTIYF. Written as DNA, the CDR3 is TGTGCCAGCTCACCGGAGGAGGGGCTCGGAAACACCATATATTTT.

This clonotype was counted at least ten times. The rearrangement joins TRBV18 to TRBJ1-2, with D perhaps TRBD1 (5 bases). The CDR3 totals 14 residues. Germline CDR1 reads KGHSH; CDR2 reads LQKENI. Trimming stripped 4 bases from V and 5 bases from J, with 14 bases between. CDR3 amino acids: CASSQLGTFYGYTF. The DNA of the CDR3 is TGTGCCAGCTCACAACTAGGGACTTTTTATGGCTACACCTTC.

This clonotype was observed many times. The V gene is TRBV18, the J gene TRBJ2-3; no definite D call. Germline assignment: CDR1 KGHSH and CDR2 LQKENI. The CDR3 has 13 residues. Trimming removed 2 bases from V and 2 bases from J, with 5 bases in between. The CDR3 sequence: CASSPSTTDTQYF. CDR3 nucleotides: TGTGCCAGCTCACCAAGTACCACAGATACGCAGTATTTT.

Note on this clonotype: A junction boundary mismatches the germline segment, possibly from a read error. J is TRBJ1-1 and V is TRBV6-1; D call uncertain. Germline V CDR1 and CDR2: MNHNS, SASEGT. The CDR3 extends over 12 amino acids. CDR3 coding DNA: TGTGCTAGCACCCCAGGCGGCGCACGGGCTTTCTTT. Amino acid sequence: CASTPGGARAFF.

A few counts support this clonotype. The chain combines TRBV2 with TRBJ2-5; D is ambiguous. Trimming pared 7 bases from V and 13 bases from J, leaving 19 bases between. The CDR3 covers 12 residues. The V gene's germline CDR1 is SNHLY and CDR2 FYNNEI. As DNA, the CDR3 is TGTGCCAGCACTCGAGAAGCCCCGCCCGGGTACTTC. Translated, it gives CASTREAPPGYF.

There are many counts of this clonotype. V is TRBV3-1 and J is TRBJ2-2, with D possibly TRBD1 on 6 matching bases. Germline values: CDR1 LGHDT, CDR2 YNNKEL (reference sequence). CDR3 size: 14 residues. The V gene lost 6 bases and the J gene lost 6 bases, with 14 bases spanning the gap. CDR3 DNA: TGTGCCAGCAGTAAATCGGACAGTTCCGGGGAGCTGTTTTTT. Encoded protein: CASSKSDSSGELFF.

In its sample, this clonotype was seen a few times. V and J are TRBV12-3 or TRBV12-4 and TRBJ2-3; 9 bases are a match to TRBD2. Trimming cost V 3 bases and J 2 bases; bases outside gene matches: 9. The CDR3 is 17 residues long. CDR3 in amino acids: CASSFLGLADNTDTQYF. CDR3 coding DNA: TGTGCCAGCAGTTTTCTGGGACTAGCAGATAACACAGATACGCAGTATTTT.

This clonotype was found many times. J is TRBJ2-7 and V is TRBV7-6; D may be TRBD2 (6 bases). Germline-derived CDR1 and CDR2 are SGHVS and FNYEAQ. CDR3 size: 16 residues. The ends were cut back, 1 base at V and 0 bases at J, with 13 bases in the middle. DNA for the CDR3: TGTGCCAGCAGCTTAGGGCCCGAGGGAGGCTCCTACGAGCAGTACTTC. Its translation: CASSLGPEGGSYEQYF.